A single sample gave rise to the 22 T cell receptor beta chains below, sequenced in a study of blood T cell repertoires in COVID-19. Using immunoSEQ multiplex PCR, the repertoire was profiled, and TCRdb retains in-frame clones only, with some absent. Altogether about 180,000 clones are present, about 91% being singletons, with the ten largest covering roughly 4.2%. Material: peripheral blood. Receptors originate from a woman aged 25-40 years with acute or convalescent COVID-19.

The chain carries TRBV5-1 and TRBJ2-5, with 7 bases lining up with TRBD2. The CDR3 is 17 amino acids. Germline CDR1 and CDR2: SGHRS and YFSETQ. Losses at the gene ends were 0 bases for V and 5 bases for J; bases not matched to a gene: 13. The CDR3 region is CASSLGRVVGAGETQYF. In DNA form, the CDR3 reads TGCGCCAGCAGCTTGGGTAGAGTTGTGGGAGCGGGGGAGACCCAGTACTTC.

The chain joins TRBV7-9 to TRBJ2-3; 14 nucleotides match TRBD2. With V trimmed by 5 bases and J by 7 bases, 8 bases remained unmatched. Germline CDR1 SEHNR, CDR2 FQNEAQ (reference sequence). The CDR3 is 16 residues long. The CDR3 loop is CASSPGTSGGSHTQYF. CDR3 coding DNA: TGTGCCAGCAGCCCGGGGACTAGCGGGGGAAGCCATACGCAGTATTTT.

This chain joins TRBV15 and TRBJ1-5; TRBD1 aligns across 9 bases. Germline V gene sequence: CDR1 LNHNV, CDR2 YYDKDF (reference sequence). Trimming took 1 base from V and 4 from J; bases not matched to a gene: 8. CDR3 length: 17 amino acids. This CDR3 is CATSRGPGQGFNQPQHF. The CDR3 DNA follows: TGTGCCACCAGCAGAGGGCCGGGACAGGGATTTAATCAGCCCCAGCATTTT.

This chain uses TRBV27 with TRBJ2-1; a weak D match, TRBD1 (6 bases). Trimming removed 4 bases from V and 5 bases from J, with 12 bases in between. The CDR3 runs to 14 residues. Germline V gene sequence: CDR1 MNHEY, CDR2 SMNVEV (reference sequence). The CDR3 loop is CASSSQGIHNEQFF. The CDR3, as DNA: TGTGCCAGCAGTTCTCAGGGGATCCACAATGAGCAGTTCTTC.

The chain links TRBV28 to TRBJ2-7; TRBD2 agrees at 10 bases. This CDR3 comprises 14 residues. Germline V gene data show CDR1 as MDHEN and CDR2 as SYDVKM. Trimming took 5 bases from V and 7 from J; bases not matched to a gene: 8. The CDR3 reads CASSTGLAVAEQYF. The CDR3 DNA sequence: TGTGCCAGCAGTACCGGACTAGCGGTCGCTGAGCAGTACTTC.

The gene calls are TRBV19 and TRBJ2-2, with no clear D. The V and J ends lost 3 bases and 0 bases respectively, with 8 bases between them. Germline V gene sequence: CDR1 LNHDA, CDR2 SQIVND (reference sequence). The CDR3 sequence is 15 residues long. This CDR3 reads CASSIGQANTGELFF. The CDR3 DNA follows: TGTGCCAGTAGTATCGGTCAGGCGAACACCGGGGAGCTGTTTTTT.

This clone was seen a few times. This chain links TRBV6-5 with TRBJ2-7; 8 bases line up with TRBD2. V lost 6 bases, J lost 6 bases, and 13 bases stayed unmatched. Germline CDR1 and CDR2: MNHEY and SVGAGI. CDR3 length: 15 residues. CDR3 loop: CASSRLGLGVGEQYF. The CDR3 DNA sequence: TGTGCCAGCAGCCGTTTGGGACTAGGGGTCGGCGAGCAGTACTTC.

To note about this clone: Distinct nucleotide sequences in the sample also encode this CDR3. The chain recombines TRBV9 with TRBJ2-1; 10 bases match TRBD2. The V segment lost 0 bases and the J segment 4 bases; nucleotides outside the gene matches: 1. This CDR3 is 15 amino acids long. From germline, CDR1 is SGDLS and CDR2 YYNGEE. CDR3 nucleotide sequence: TGTGCCAGCAGCGTAGGGACTAGCGGATACAATGAGCAGTTCTTC. Translated: CASSVGTSGYNEQFF.

The J gene is TRBJ1-4, the V gene TRBV7-2; 9 bases map to TRBD1. The CDR3 has 16 residues. In germline, CDR1 is SGHTA, CDR2 FQGNSA. Trimming cost V 1 base and J 1 base; bases outside gene matches: 1. The CDR3 DNA follows: TGTGCCAGCAGCTTAGTGGGACAGGGAACTAATGAAAAACTGTTTTTT. Encoded protein: CASSLVGQGTNEKLFF.

The chain combines TRBV12-3 or TRBV12-4 with TRBJ2-1, with D possibly matching TRBD2 (6 bases). Trimming took off 6 bases at V and 8 bases at J, with 11 bases between the two ends. There are 12 residues in the CDR3. The CDR3 bases are TGTGCCAGCAGCCGTCGGAGGGATGAGCAGTTCTTC. Encoded protein: CASSRRRDEQFF.

The J gene is TRBJ1-5, the V gene TRBV28, with D possibly TRBD1 on 6 matching bases. V dropped 6 bases and J dropped 0 bases, with 12 bases sitting between them. The V gene's germline CDR1 is MDHEN and CDR2 SYDVKM. This CDR3 comprises 15 residues. CDR3 region: CASRGGPFSNQPQHF. The DNA of the CDR3 is TGTGCCAGCAGGGGGGGGCCCTTTAGCAATCAGCCCCAGCATTTT.

This clone was found once. The V call is TRBV28, the J call TRBJ1-1, with TRBD1 matching over 11 bases. After removal of 8 bases from V and 0 bases from J, the junction contained 8 bases not matched to a gene. The V gene's germline CDR1 is MDHEN and CDR2 SYDVKM. The CDR3 spans 16 residues. The CDR3 DNA follows: TGTGCCAGCGGTCGAAGGACAGGGGGCCTGAACACTGAAGCTTTCTTT. Translated, it gives CASGRRTGGLNTEAFF.

The CDR3 loop is CASTRNSGNTIYF. In nucleotides, the CDR3 is TGTGCCAGCACTCGTAACTCTGGAAACACCATATATTTT. The chain combines TRBV6-6 with TRBJ1-3, with D uncertain. The CDR3 has 13 residues. Germline assignment: CDR1 MNHNY and CDR2 SVGAGI (reference sequence). The V end was cut by 7 bases, the J end by 0 bases, with 7 bases between.

The chain uses TRBV30 and TRBJ1-2; TRBD1 might be the D (6 bases). Germline values: CDR1 GTSNPN, CDR2 SVGIG (reference sequence). This CDR3 is built from 11 residues. Trimming took 3 bases from V and 13 from J, leaving 15 bases between them. The CDR3 bases are TGTGCCTGGAGGACGGGACAATCAGGCACCTTC. Its protein is CAWRTGQSGTF.

The rearrangement joins TRBV5-1 to TRBJ2-2, with 8 bases aligning to TRBD2. The CDR3 extends over 16 amino acids. Per the germline V gene, CDR1 is SGHRS and CDR2 is YFSETQ. The ends lost 4 bases at V and 4 bases at J; junction bases unmatched: 9. The CDR3 DNA is TGCGCCAGCAGCGACCCAGCGGGAGTAACCACCGGGGAGCTGTTTTTT. It is translated as CASSDPAGVTTGELFF.

This sequence joins TRBV7-9 and TRBJ2-5, with D possibly matching TRBD2 (5 bases). This CDR3 has 13 amino acids. The germline CDR1 and CDR2 sequences are SEHNR and FQNEAQ (reference sequence). The V end was cut by 5 bases, the J end by 1 base, with 8 bases between. CDR3 amino acids: CASSKGSQETQYF. The CDR3 DNA follows: TGTGCCAGCAGCAAAGGGAGCCAAGAGACCCAGTACTTC.

The chain uses TRBV14 and TRBJ2-3; D is possibly TRBD2 (6 bases). The CDR3 totals 14 residues. The germline V gene encodes CDR1 SGHDN and CDR2 FVKESK. The germline V and J ends were trimmed by 1 base and 10 bases, with 15 bases remaining between them. CDR3 amino acids: CASSQGLGGWAQYF. CDR3 DNA: TGTGCCAGCAGCCAAGGACTAGGCGGTTGGGCGCAGTATTTT.

This clone was picked up one time. This chain connects TRBV30 to TRBJ2-5, with 9 bases lining up with TRBD2. Unmatched junction bases numbered 3, after V lost 0 bases and J lost 4 bases. The CDR3 is made up of 14 amino acids. CDR1 is GTSNPN and CDR2 is SVGIG in the germline V gene (reference sequence). CDR3 coding DNA: TGTGCCTGGAGTGTTACTAGCGGGCGAGAGACCCAGTACTTC. Encoded protein: CAWSVTSGRETQYF.

This clone came up a few times. This rearrangement joins TRBV24-1 to TRBJ1-2; the D is unclear. From germline, CDR1 is KGHDR and CDR2 SFDVKD. The CDR3 runs 12 residues. V gave up 4 bases and J gave up 2 bases, with 4 bases separating them. The CDR3 coding sequence is TGTGCCACCAGTGACATGAACTATGGCTACACCTTC. Protein product: CATSDMNYGYTF.

The chain uses TRBV6-5 and TRBJ1-1; a weak D match, TRBD1 (6 bases). The germline gives CDR1 MNHEY, CDR2 SVGAGI. V was cut by 6 bases and J by 3 bases, with 14 bases left in between. The CDR3 loop spans 14 amino acids. The DNA for the CDR3 is TGTGCCAGCAGGCCAGGACAGACAGACACTGAAGCTTTCTTT. It encodes CASRPGQTDTEAFF.

The chain carries TRBV2 and TRBJ1-1; 7 bases are a match to TRBD1. The CDR3 loop spans 12 amino acids. Germline CDR1 SNHLY, CDR2 FYNNEI. Unmatched junction bases numbered 4, after V lost 6 bases and J lost 6 bases. CDR3 region: CASRGQAPEAFF. The CDR3 coding sequence is TGTGCCAGCAGAGGACAGGCTCCTGAAGCTTTCTTT.

CDR3 sequence (DNA): TGCAGTGGGGGGGGCTACGAGACCCAGTACTTC. This codes for CSGGGYETQYF. This chain links TRBV20-1 with TRBJ2-5, with a possible D match to TRBD2 (7 bases). From germline, CDR1 is DFQATT and CDR2 SNEGSKA (reference sequence). V lost 7 bases and J lost 5, with 11 bases in between. The length of the CDR3 is 11 residues.